This T cell receptor (beta chain) was profiled in a study of PD-1 blockade in classical Hodgkin lymphoma. Study-wide points: Relapsed/refractory patients reportedly had the lowest baseline TCR diversity, below newly diagnosed patients, who were below healthy donors. Exclusion removed patients who began nivolumab under 1 year after ASCT. Partial responders and progressors had significantly lower baseline TCR diversity. CD4+ TCR diversity, unlike CD8+, rose significantly by C4D1.

Germline V gives CDR1 MGHRA, CDR2 YSYEKL. With V trimmed by 1 base and J by 1 base, 13 bases remained unmatched. CDR3 length: 20 residues. As to this clone: Its antigen remains unidentified.

Specified time point: cycle 4 day 1 (C4D1), after less than seven weeks of nivolumab. Brentuximab vedotin exposure varied, and every patient relapsed after autologous stem cell transplantation. Here immunoSEQ multiplex PCR was the method, and the copy in TCRdb shows in-frame clones only, minus some. Here the sample spans approximately 29,000 clones, 82% being singletons. This TCR came from a human donor with classical Hodgkin lymphoma. The rearrangement joins TRBV4-1 to TRBJ2-1; 10 bases agree with TRBD2. Sequenced here: peripheral blood mononuclear cells (PBMCs), sampled before the fourth cycle of nivolumab. The chain's CDR3 is CASSQVLGLAASGSYNEQFF. The CDR3 nucleotides are TGCGCCAGCAGCCAAGTGTTAGGACTAGCGGCGTCGGGTTCCTACAATGAGCAGTTCTTC.